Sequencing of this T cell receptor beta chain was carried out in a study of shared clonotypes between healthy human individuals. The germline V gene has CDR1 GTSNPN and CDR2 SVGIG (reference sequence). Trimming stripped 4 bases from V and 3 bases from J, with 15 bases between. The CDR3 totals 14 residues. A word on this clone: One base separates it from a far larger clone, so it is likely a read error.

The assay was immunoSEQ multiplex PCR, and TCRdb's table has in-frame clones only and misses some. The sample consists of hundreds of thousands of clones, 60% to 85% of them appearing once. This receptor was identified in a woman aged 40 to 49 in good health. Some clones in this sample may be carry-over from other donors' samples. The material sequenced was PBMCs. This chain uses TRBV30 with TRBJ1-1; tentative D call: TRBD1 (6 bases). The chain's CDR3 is CAWKAGHRYTEAFF. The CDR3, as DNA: TGTGCCTGGAAAGCGGGACATCGGTACACTGAAGCTTTCTTT.